The TCR beta chain described here comes from a study of CD8+ T cells in alopecia areata. Study-level points and caveats: Many expanded lesional clones persisted in scalp and blood during tofacitinib treatment.

Comments on this clone: The antigen is unknown.

Once RNA had been extracted, it was reverse transcribed into cDNA to act as the sequencing template. Profiling relied on immunoSEQ multiplex PCR, and the TCRdb table lists in-frame clones only, not all of them. The sample records approximately 170,000 clones, roughly 60% being singletons. Indicated treatment: oral pan-JAK inhibitor, 5-10 mg twice daily. Specimens obtained from alopecia areata patients comprised lesional scalp punch biopsies and peripheral blood. Researchers picked out CD4+ and CD8+ T cells from PBMCs by sorting. V gave up 5 bases and J gave up 3 bases; unmatched junction bases: 4. Germline V CDR1 and CDR2: SEHNR, FQNEAQ (reference sequence). The CDR3 totals 14 residues.

The chain joins TRBV7-9 to TRBJ1-5, with 7 bases fitting TRBD1. The sequencing here drew on CD4+ T cells sorted from blood, taken at week 24, from a patient treated with tofacitinib. The receptor was isolated from a human donor with alopecia areata. The CDR3 DNA follows: TGTGCCAGCAGCCCGACAGGGAACAATCAGCCCCAGCATTTT. It specifies CASSPTGNNQPQHF.